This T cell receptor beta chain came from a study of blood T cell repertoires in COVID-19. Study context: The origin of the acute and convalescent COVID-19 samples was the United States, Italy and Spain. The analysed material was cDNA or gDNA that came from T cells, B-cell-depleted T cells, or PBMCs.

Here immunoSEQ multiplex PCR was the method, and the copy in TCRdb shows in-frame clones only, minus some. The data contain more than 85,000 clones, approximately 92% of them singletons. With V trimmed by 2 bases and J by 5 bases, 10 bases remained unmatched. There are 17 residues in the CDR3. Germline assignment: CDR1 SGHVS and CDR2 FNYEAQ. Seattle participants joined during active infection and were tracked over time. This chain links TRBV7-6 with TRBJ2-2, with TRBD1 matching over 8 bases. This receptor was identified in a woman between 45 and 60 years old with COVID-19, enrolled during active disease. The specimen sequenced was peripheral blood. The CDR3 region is CASSLYVGTGLTGELFF. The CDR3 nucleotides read TGTGCCAGCAGCTTATATGTCGGGACAGGACTAACCGGGGAGCTGTTTTTT.